The following is a T cell receptor beta chain sequence with its context. As processed by the authors: Nucleated cell counts were estimated from reference gene primer amplification. Clones were sequenced by immunoSEQ multiplex PCR, and TCRdb holds only the in-frame ones, with some missing. V and J calls and clone size are given by that table; D and trimming were obtained from the DNA. The sample gives 200,000 to 250,000 clones, about 82% of which show up once; more than 9% is in the top ten. Germline CDR1 MDHEN, CDR2 SYDVKM. The CDR3 contains 18 residues. V lost 1 base and J 0 bases, leaving 16 bases between the germline ends. This record belongs to a study of blood T cell repertoires in COVID-19. Overall study context: Acute and convalescent COVID-19 specimens originated in the United States, Italy and Spain. The analysed material was cDNA or gDNA that came from T cells, B-cell-depleted T cells, or PBMCs.

The TCR sequence derives from a woman older than 75 with acute or convalescent COVID-19. Sequenced input: peripheral blood. The rearrangement joins TRBV28 to TRBJ1-3; the D gene is possibly TRBD1 (5 bases). The CDR3 spells CASSLFSRVEISGNTIYF. CDR3 DNA sequence: TGTGCCAGCAGTTTATTTAGCAGGGTCGAAATCTCTGGAAACACCATATATTTT.